These T cell receptor beta chains were read from a single sample in a study of cytomegalovirus exposure and HLA in healthy donors. Assay used: immunoSEQ multiplex PCR; TCRdb lists only in-frame clones, some missing. The top ten clones hold 3.1% of a sample with roughly 150,000 clones, 65% to 80% of them seen once. The sample taken for sequencing was PBMCs. These TCRs come from a male donor in good health and CMV-seronegative. CDR3s include the opening cysteine and the closing phenylalanine or tryptophan. Fields, in order: CDR3 length, V gene, J gene, clone size, D gene, CDR3 DNA, CDR3 protein. The D gene is left open where the match is weak. The listing skips clone size in some rows; elsewhere it reads once, few, many or a size class.

15	TRBV5-1	TRBJ2-5	-	TRBD2	TGCGCCAGCAGCTCGGGACTAGCGGGATGGGAGACCCAGTACTTC	CASSSGLAGWETQYF
12	TRBV29-1	TRBJ2-1	-	TRBD2	TGCAGCGTCGCTAGCGGGGGGCTTGAGCAGTTCTTC	CSVASGGLEQFF
11	TRBV2	TRBJ2-1	-	-	TGTGCCAGCACCAGCTACAATGAGCAGTTCTTC	CASTSYNEQFF
16	TRBV7-3	TRBJ2-2	-	-	TGTGCCAGCAGCCCGCCTAAGGGGCAGGGGAACGGGGAGCTGTTTTTT	CASSPPKGQGNGELFF
19	TRBV18	TRBJ2-1	-	TRBD2	TGTGCCAGCTCACTAAGGACTAGCGGGGGGTATAGCTCCTACAATGAGCAGTTCTTC	CASSLRTSGGYSSYNEQFF
16	TRBV9	TRBJ2-2	-	TRBD2	TGTGCCAGCAGCGTATTCCATAGCGGGAGCACCGGGGAGCTGTTTTTT	CASSVFHSGSTGELFF
15	TRBV30	TRBJ2-2	-	TRBD2	TGTGCCTGGATTAGAGCGAGGGAGGGCACCGGGGAGCTGTTTTTT	CAWIRAREGTGELFF
16	TRBV28	TRBJ1-5	-	-	TGTGCCAGCAGTTCCCGGGGTTTGACGAGCAATCAGCCCCAGCATTTT	CASSSRGLTSNQPQHF
14	TRBV5-4	TRBJ1-2	few	TRBD1	TGTGCCAGCAGCTTGGGGGGACAGGGAAATGGCTACACCTTC	CASSLGGQGNGYTF
18	TRBV6-4	TRBJ1-4	-	TRBD1	TGTGCCAGCAGCCGCGCGCCACGAAACAGGGGGAAAAATGAAAAACTGTTTTTT	CASSRAPRNRGKNEKLFF
16	TRBV4-1	TRBJ1-3	-	TRBD1	TGCGCCAGCAGCCACGTGACAGGGATCTCTGGAAACACCATATATTTT	CASSHVTGISGNTIYF
13	TRBV7-8	TRBJ2-2	-	-	TGTGCCAGCAGCTTAGGCGGCACCGGGGAGCTGTTTTTT	CASSLGGTGELFF
17	TRBV28	TRBJ2-1	-	TRBD2	TGTGCCAGCAGCCTATCCGGGACAGGGGGGACTAGCGGGAGGGGGTTCTTC	CASSLSGTGGTSGRGFF
16	TRBV30	TRBJ2-7	-	TRBD2	TGTGCCTGGAGTCCCACCGGACTAGCGGGTTCCTACGAGCAGTACTTC	CAWSPTGLAGSYEQYF
15	TRBV2	TRBJ1-4	-	-	TGTGCCAGCAATGGCGTAGCCCTAGTGAGTGAAAAACTGTTTTTT	CASNGVALVSEKLFF
17	TRBV5-8	TRBJ1-1	-	-	TGTGCCAGCAGCTTGGTGAAGGGGGGGGCGGTGGGCACTGAAGCTTTCTTT	CASSLVKGGAVGTEAFF
14	TRBV30	TRBJ2-1	-	-	TGTGCCTGGAGTGTCGATACAGGAGCGTTTGAGCAGTTCTTC	CAWSVDTGAFEQFF
15	TRBV6-4	TRBJ2-5	-	TRBD2	TGTGCCAGCAGCCGACTAGCGGGAGAAGGGGAGACCCAGTACTTC	CASSRLAGEGETQYF
16	TRBV7-2	TRBJ1-6	-	TRBD1	TGTGCCAGCAGCCAAAGGGACAGGAGGTCTGGTTCACCCCTCCACTTT	CASSQRDRRSGSPLHF
14	TRBV5-4	TRBJ2-7	-	TRBD1	TGTGCCAGCAGCGAGGGGGCGCAGGGCTACGAGCAGTACTTC	CASSEGAQGYEQYF
15	TRBV19	TRBJ2-7	-	TRBD1	TGTGCCAGTAGTATTACGAGGAACAGGGGCTACGAGCAGTACTTC	CASSITRNRGYEQYF
17	TRBV7-2	TRBJ2-1	-	-	TGTGCCAGCAGCTTAGCGTTTTTCGGGTCGGGTTACAATGAGCAGTTCTTC	CASSLAFFGSGYNEQFF
17	TRBV18	TRBJ1-1	few	-	TGTGCCAGCTCACCGCCGGGCGGGGGCCCGCTGAACACTGAAGCTTTCTTT	CASSPPGGGPLNTEAFF
16	TRBV6-6	TRBJ2-5	-	TRBD1	TGTGCCAGCAGTGTCCCCTCGGGGACAGGGGAAGAGACCCAGTACTTC	CASSVPSGTGEETQYF
14	TRBV12-5	TRBJ1-5	-	TRBD1	TGTGCTAGTGGTCACTTACCCAGGGGGCCGGCCCAGCATTTT	CASGHLPRGPAQHF
13	TRBV19	TRBJ1-3	-	-	TGTGCCTCCGACAGGCCTGGGGGAAACACCATATATTTT	CASDRPGGNTIYF
14	TRBV5-1	TRBJ1-4	-	-	TGCGCCAGCAGCCCCGGTGGTAGAAATGAAAAACTGTTTTTT	CASSPGGRNEKLFF
16	TRBV7-6	TRBJ2-2	-	-	TGTGCCAGCAGCTTAGTCCCAGGGGAAAACACCGGGGAGCTGTTTTTT	CASSLVPGENTGELFF
13	TRBV11-3	TRBJ2-1	-	-	TGTGCCAGCAGCTTAATCAGGGCAAGTGAGCAGTTCTTC	CASSLIRASEQFF
16	TRBV7-3	TRBJ2-1	-	TRBD2	TGTGCCAGCAGCAGACTAGCGGGAGTGGCCTACAATGAGCAGTTCTTC	CASSRLAGVAYNEQFF
14	TRBV27	TRBJ2-2	-	-	TGTGCCAGCAGTTTATGGACAGACACCGGGGAGCTGTTTTTT	CASSLWTDTGELFF
15	TRBV7-2	TRBJ2-7	-	TRBD2	TGTGCCAGCAGCTTAGGAGCGGGGCAGTCCTACGAGCAGTACTTC	CASSLGAGQSYEQYF
12	TRBV5-1	TRBJ2-1	-	TRBD1	TGCGCCAGCAGCTGGGACAGCCGGGAGCAGTTCTTC	CASSWDSREQFF
14	TRBV5-1	TRBJ2-7	-	TRBD2	TGCGCCAGCGGCGAAGCGGGGGTGCTCTACGAGCAGTACTTC	CASGEAGVLYEQYF
15	TRBV6-5	TRBJ1-2	-	TRBD1	TGTGCCAGCAGTTACGCCCGGACAGGGGGTTATGGCTACACCTTC	CASSYARTGGYGYTF
12	TRBV5-1	TRBJ2-7	-	-	TGCGCCAGCAGCTTGGGGAGGGACGAGCAGTACTTC	CASSLGRDEQYF
13	TRBV6-5	TRBJ1-1	-	-	TGTGCCAGCAGTTACGTTGGGAGGTCTGAAGCTTTCTTT	CASSYVGRSEAFF
14	TRBV29-1	TRBJ2-3	-	TRBD2	TGCAGCACCTCCGAACGGGAGGTCTCAGATACGCAGTATTTT	CSTSEREVSDTQYF
16	TRBV5-4	TRBJ1-3	once	TRBD1	TGTGCCAGCAGCTCATCACCGGACAGGGTTGAAAACACCATATATTTT	CASSSSPDRVENTIYF
13	TRBV18	TRBJ2-7	few	-	TGTGCCAGCTCACCACCGGCGGCATACGAGCAGTACTTC	CASSPPAAYEQYF
15	TRBV5-1	TRBJ2-2	-	TRBD1	TGCGCCAGCAAGTCGGGGACAGGGGGCACCGGGGAGCTGTTTTTT	CASKSGTGGTGELFF
18	TRBV4-3	TRBJ1-5	-	-	TGCGCCAGCAGCCAAGATCTAGGCAAGGCGTATAGCAATCAGCCCCAGCATTTT	CASSQDLGKAYSNQPQHF
16	TRBV7-2	TRBJ2-4	few	TRBD2	TGTGCCAGCAGCACCGGGACTAGCGGGGGCCAAAACATTCAGTACTTC	CASSTGTSGGQNIQYF
17	TRBV27	TRBJ1-1	-	-	TGTGCCAGCAGTTTAGTGGCAGGGGATAGCTCGAACACTGAAGCTTTCTTT	CASSLVAGDSSNTEAFF
16	TRBV4-1	TRBJ1-1	-	-	TGCGCCAGCAGCCATTACCCGGGAACCATGAACACTGAAGCTTTCTTT	CASSHYPGTMNTEAFF
18	TRBV2	TRBJ2-2	-	-	TGTGCCAGCAGTCCCGGACGCCGGGGGAACAGGCATCTCGGGGAGCTGTTTTTT	CASSPGRRGNRHLGELFF
13	TRBV6-5	TRBJ1-1	-	TRBD1	TGTGCCAGCAGGCCTTCTAACAGGGGTAGGGCTTTCTTT	CASRPSNRGRAFF
15	TRBV30	TRBJ2-7	-	-	TGTGCCTGGACCCCCCGGGGGGCGGGAGTATACGAGCAGTACTTC	CAWTPRGAGVYEQYF
13	TRBV18	TRBJ1-5	-	-	TGTGCCAGCTCAACGGGTCCCAATCAGCCCCAGCATTTT	CASSTGPNQPQHF
15	TRBV18	TRBJ2-7	-	-	TGTGCCAGCTCACCACCGACCTTTAGCGACTACGAGCAGTACTTC	CASSPPTFSDYEQYF
14	TRBV7-3	TRBJ2-3	-	-	TGTGCCAGCAGCTTAACCCTAGGGGCAGATACGCAGTATTTT	CASSLTLGADTQYF
16	TRBV7-9	TRBJ2-5	few	-	TGTGCCAGCAGCTTAGTGAGTAGCGGAGAGGGGGAGACCCAGTACTTC	CASSLVSSGEGETQYF
14	TRBV6-5	TRBJ1-3	once	-	TGTGCCAGCAGCCTCTATTTCTCTGGAAACACCATATATTTT	CASSLYFSGNTIYF
13	TRBV7-9	TRBJ1-1	-	-	TGTGCCAGCGAGACAGCGTTGAACACTGAAGCTTTCTTT	CASETALNTEAFF
17	TRBV7-2	TRBJ2-1	once	TRBD2	TGTGCCAGCAGGGACCAATGGACTAGCGGGGGCCACAATGAGCAGCTCTTC	CASRDQWTSGGHNEQLF
14	TRBV28	TRBJ1-1	-	TRBD1	TGTGCCAGCAGTCCAGGGACAGGGTACACTGAAGCTTTCTTT	CASSPGTGYTEAFF
15	TRBV27	TRBJ1-1	-	-	TGTGCCAGCAGTTACTTGCAGGGGATGAACACTGAAGCTTTCTTT	CASSYLQGMNTEAFF
13	TRBV19	TRBJ2-1	-	-	TGTGCCAGTAGTATAGTGACTAACAATGAGCAGTTCTTC	CASSIVTNNEQFF
15	TRBV4-3	TRBJ1-6	-	TRBD1	TGCGCCAGCAGCCAAGACTCCGACAGGGGAGAAGCCCTCCACTTT	CASSQDSDRGEALHF